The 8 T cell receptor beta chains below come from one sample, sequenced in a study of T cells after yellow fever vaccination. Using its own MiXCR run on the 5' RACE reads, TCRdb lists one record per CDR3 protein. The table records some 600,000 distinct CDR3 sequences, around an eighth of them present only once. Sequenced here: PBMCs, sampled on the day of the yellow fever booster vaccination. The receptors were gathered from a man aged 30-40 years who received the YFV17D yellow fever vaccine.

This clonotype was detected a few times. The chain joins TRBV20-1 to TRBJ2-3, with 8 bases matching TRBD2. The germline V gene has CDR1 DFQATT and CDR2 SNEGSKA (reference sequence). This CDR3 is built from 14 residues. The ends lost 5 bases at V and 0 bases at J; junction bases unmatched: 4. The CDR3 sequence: CSAAGTRSTDTQYF. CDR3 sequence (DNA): TGCAGTGCTGCCGGGACTAGAAGCACAGATACGCAGTATTTT.

The CDR3 loop reads CASSGLAGRDTQYF. The CDR3 DNA reads as TGTGCCAGCAGTGGACTAGCGGGAAGGGATACGCAGTATTTT. J is TRBJ2-3 and V is TRBV5-5, with 12 bases that match TRBD2. Germline CDR1 SGHKS, CDR2 YYEKEE (reference sequence). The CDR3 contains 14 residues. Trimming took 5 bases from V and 6 from J; bases not matched to a gene: 4.

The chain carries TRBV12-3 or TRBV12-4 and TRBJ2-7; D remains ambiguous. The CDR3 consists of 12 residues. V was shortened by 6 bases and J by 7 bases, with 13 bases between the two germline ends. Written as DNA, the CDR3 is TGTGCCAGCAGCGCACACGTTTTGGAGCAGTACTTC. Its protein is CASSAHVLEQYF.

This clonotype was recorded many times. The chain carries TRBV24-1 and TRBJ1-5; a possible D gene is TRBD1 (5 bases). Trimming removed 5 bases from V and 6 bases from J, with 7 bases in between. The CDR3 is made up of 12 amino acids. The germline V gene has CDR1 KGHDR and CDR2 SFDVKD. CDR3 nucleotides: TGTGCCACCAGTGGCGGGGGTCAGCCCCAGCATTTT. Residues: CATSGGGQPQHF.

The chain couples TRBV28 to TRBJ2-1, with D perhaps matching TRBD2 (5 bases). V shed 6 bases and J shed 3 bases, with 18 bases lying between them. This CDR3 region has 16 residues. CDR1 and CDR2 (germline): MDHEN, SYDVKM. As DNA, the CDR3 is TGTGCCAGCAGCTTCTCCCCTAGCCCCAACTACAATGAGCAGTTCTTC. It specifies CASSFSPSPNYNEQFF.

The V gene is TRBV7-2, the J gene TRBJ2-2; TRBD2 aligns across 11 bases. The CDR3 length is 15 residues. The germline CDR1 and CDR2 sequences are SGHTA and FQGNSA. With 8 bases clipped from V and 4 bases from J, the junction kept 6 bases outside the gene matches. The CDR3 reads CASGLGLAGTGELFF. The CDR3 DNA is TGTGCCAGCGGGCTCGGACTAGCGGGCACCGGGGAGCTGTTTTTT.

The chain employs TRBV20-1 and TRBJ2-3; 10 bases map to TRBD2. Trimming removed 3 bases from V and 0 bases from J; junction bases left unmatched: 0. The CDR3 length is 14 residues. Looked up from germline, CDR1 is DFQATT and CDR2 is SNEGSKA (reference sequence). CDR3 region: CSARTSGSTDTQYF. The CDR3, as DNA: TGCAGTGCTAGGACTAGCGGGAGCACAGATACGCAGTATTTT.

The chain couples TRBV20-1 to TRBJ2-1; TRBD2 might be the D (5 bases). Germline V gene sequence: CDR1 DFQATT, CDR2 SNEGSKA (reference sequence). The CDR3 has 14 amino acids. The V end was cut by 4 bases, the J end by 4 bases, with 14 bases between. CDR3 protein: CSATGMGFYNEQFF. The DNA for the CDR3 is TGCAGTGCTACCGGGATGGGGTTTTACAATGAGCAGTTCTTC.